This T cell receptor beta chain was documented in a study of blood T cell repertoires in COVID-19 (dated by TCRdb to 2020 to 2022). In the study overall: Samples from collaborators originated in the United States, Italy and Spain and spanned both the acute and convalescent phases of COVID-19. The prospective study material was composed of cDNA or gDNA derived from T cells, B-cell-depleted T cells, or PBMCs. The dataset comprised deeply sampled blood TCRbeta repertoires from subjects exposed to, actively infected with, or recovered from COVID-19. The repertoires were released in a freely available public database intended as a resource for research on the immune response to SARS-CoV-2. The samples were drawn from the first 160 participants of the ongoing ImmuneRACE study and from 1,254 subjects provided by 6 global collaborators. A de-identified subject ID, COVID-19 status, age in years and sex were almost always included in the sample metadata. HLA class I and class II types, where available, came from metadata supplied by the sample provider rather than from assay-based typing.

The collaborating institutions used their own protocols to collect whole blood in K2EDTA tubes. For TCRbeta analysis, collaborators shipped samples as frozen whole blood, isolated PBMCs, or DNA extracted from either of those sample types. The immunoSEQ Assay, a bias-controlled multiplex PCR, was used to amplify TCRbeta CDR3 regions from genomic DNA. As for the original processing: Nucleated cell counts per sample were estimated from amplification of reference gene primers within the assay. To quantify the absolute abundance of each unique TCRbeta CDR3 rearrangement, sequence reads were collapsed and filtered. For each sample, productive Simpson clonality was calculated by taking the square root of Simpson's diversity index across productive rearrangements. TCRdb retrieved this table from immuneACCESS and kept in-frame rearrangements only. Not all clones are present; in checked studies, unresolved V genes account for under half, and no reason is known for the remainder. D and trimming were read from the DNA, whereas the V and J calls and clone size are those reported in that table. In this sample the table shows fewer than 140,000 clones, 71% of which occur a single time. Of the sample, approximately 0.88% is held by the ten largest clones.

There are a few counts of this clone. It has no known antigen specificity. No much larger clone is present one base from it, and per-base qualities are unavailable. Results and caveats for the whole study, not just this receptor: The amount of clinical and demographic metadata varied by source and participant and was provided uncurated.

The CDR3 spans 11 residues, from the cysteine through the phenylalanine. Of all the DNA, just the CDR3 is kept, 33 bases in frame from base 1. The germline ends are 5 bases apart after V is trimmed by 5 bases and J by 1 base. The germline V gene (reference sequence) specifies DFQATT as CDR1 and SNEGSKA as CDR2. Here the chain combines TRBV20-1 and TRBJ1-2; there is no confident call for the D gene. The sequenced sample was peripheral blood. The clonotype was recovered from a human donor with acute or convalescent COVID-19. The donor label of this sample is uncertain. The DNA reads as follows: TGCAGTGCTTACAATAACTATGGCTACACCTTC. This is translated as CSAYNNYGYTF.